The clone carrying this T cell receptor beta chain was seen ten or more times. This sample was included in a study of Graves' ophthalmopathy and Graves' hyperthyroidism. Study information: Peripheral blood samples were taken at initial diagnosis, before any treatment.

Per germline, CDR1 MDHEN and CDR2 SYDVKM. This CDR3 is 16 amino acids long. V trimming: 5 bases; J trimming: 4 bases; junction bases outside the gene matches: 9. In donors with ophthalmopathy, activity was moderate-to-severe, with CAS ≥3, NOSPECS ≥4 and duration under 3 months. Other autoimmune diseases, uncontrolled infections, pregnancy and lactation each led to patient exclusion. Amplified TCR beta CDR3 regions were obtained using RNA transcripts as template. A first-round RT-PCR used HTBI primers, followed by a second-round multiplex PCR. TCRdb analysed the multiplex PCR reads with MiXCR anew, one entry per CDR3 protein. The sample carries about half a million distinct CDR3 sequences, over 13% recorded once.

The sequence came from a woman in her twenties or thirties with Graves' ophthalmopathy. The chain recombines TRBV28 with TRBJ1-5; TRBD1 matches 9 bases. The sample comprised blood. CDR3 sequence reads: CASSLGTGQLNQPQHF. The CDR3 nucleotides are TGTGCCAGCAGTCTTGGGACAGGGCAACTGAATCAGCCCCAGCATTTT.